Listed below are T cell receptor beta chains from one sample, sequenced in a study of cytomegalovirus exposure and HLA in healthy donors. Using immunoSEQ multiplex PCR, the repertoire was profiled, and TCRdb retains in-frame clones only, with some absent. The sample yields approximately 120,000 clones, around 81% seen once. Source material: PBMCs. Receptors were obtained from a woman in her thirties in good health and CMV-seronegative. Both conserved end residues are part of each CDR3. Fields, in order: V gene, J gene, D gene, clone size, CDR3 protein, CDR3 DNA. D genes are given only for firm matches. Only part of the rows carry a size: once, few, many, or a class if the clone is expanded.

V gene: TRBV19; J gene: TRBJ1-5; D gene: TRBD1; clone size: NA; CDR3 protein: CASSVGQLANQPQHF; CDR3 DNA: TGTGCCAGTAGTGTGGGACAGTTGGCAAATCAGCCCCAGCATTTT
V gene: TRBV13; J gene: TRBJ2-3; D gene: NA; clone size: NA; CDR3 protein: CASSRRGGVDTQYF; CDR3 DNA: TGTGCCAGCAGCCGAAGGGGGGGTGTAGATACGCAGTATTTT
V gene: TRBV4-3; J gene: TRBJ1-1; D gene: NA; clone size: NA; CDR3 protein: CASSQGTRDEAFF; CDR3 DNA: TGCGCCAGCAGCCAAGGGACAAGGGATGAAGCTTTCTTT
V gene: TRBV28; J gene: TRBJ1-4; D gene: NA; clone size: NA; CDR3 protein: CASSPRGGSNEKLFF; CDR3 DNA: TGTGCCAGCAGTCCCCGGGGGGGGTCTAATGAAAAACTGTTTTTT
V gene: TRBV7-2; J gene: TRBJ1-1; D gene: NA; clone size: NA; CDR3 protein: CASSSGHTEAFF; CDR3 DNA: TGTGCCAGCAGCTCCGGTCACACTGAAGCTTTCTTT
V gene: TRBV7-8; J gene: TRBJ2-7; D gene: NA; clone size: NA; CDR3 protein: CASSPLIGDLDEQYF; CDR3 DNA: TGTGCCAGCAGCCCACTTATCGGAGACCTTGACGAGCAGTACTTC
V gene: TRBV15; J gene: TRBJ2-5; D gene: TRBD1; clone size: NA; CDR3 protein: CATSREQRQGETQYF; CDR3 DNA: TGTGCCACCAGCCGGGAACAGAGACAGGGAGAGACCCAGTACTTC
V gene: TRBV6-1; J gene: TRBJ2-3; D gene: TRBD1; clone size: NA; CDR3 protein: CASSEVGDRGWVTDTQYF; CDR3 DNA: TGTGCCAGCAGTGAGGTGGGGGACAGGGGATGGGTCACAGATACGCAGTATTTT
V gene: TRBV5-6; J gene: TRBJ2-7; D gene: NA; clone size: NA; CDR3 protein: CASSLQGNDEQYF; CDR3 DNA: TGTGCCAGCAGCCTACAGGGTAACGACGAGCAGTACTTC
V gene: TRBV18; J gene: TRBJ1-2; D gene: NA; clone size: few; CDR3 protein: CASSPEDRPYGYTF; CDR3 DNA: TGTGCCAGCTCACCAGAAGACAGGCCCTATGGCTACACCTTC
V gene: TRBV2; J gene: TRBJ2-7; D gene: TRBD2; clone size: NA; CDR3 protein: CASSVGLATGYEQYF; CDR3 DNA: TGTGCCAGCAGTGTGGGACTAGCAACGGGATACGAGCAGTACTTC
V gene: TRBV4-2; J gene: TRBJ2-7; D gene: NA; clone size: NA; CDR3 protein: CASSQDPYEQYF; CDR3 DNA: TGTGCCAGCAGCCAAGATCCTTACGAGCAGTACTTC
V gene: TRBV2; J gene: TRBJ1-5; D gene: NA; clone size: NA; CDR3 protein: CASSEGGDPNQPQHF; CDR3 DNA: TGTGCCAGCAGTGAGGGGGGGGACCCCAATCAGCCCCAGCATTTT
V gene: TRBV28; J gene: TRBJ2-2; D gene: TRBD2; clone size: NA; CDR3 protein: CASRGLRGDTGELFF; CDR3 DNA: TGTGCCAGCAGGGGACTCCGGGGGGACACCGGGGAGCTGTTTTTT
V gene: TRBV18; J gene: TRBJ2-1; D gene: NA; clone size: NA; CDR3 protein: CASSPSLGGEGNEQFF; CDR3 DNA: TGTGCCAGCTCACCCAGCCTGGGGGGAGAAGGCAATGAGCAGTTCTTC
V gene: TRBV29-1; J gene: TRBJ2-2; D gene: TRBD2; clone size: NA; CDR3 protein: CSVVLAGVPGELFF; CDR3 DNA: TGCAGCGTAGTTTTAGCGGGAGTACCCGGGGAGCTGTTTTTT
V gene: TRBV30; J gene: TRBJ2-1; D gene: TRBD2; clone size: NA; CDR3 protein: CAWSVEGASGYNEQFF; CDR3 DNA: TGTGCCTGGAGTGTGGAGGGCGCTAGCGGTTACAATGAGCAGTTCTTC
V gene: TRBV7-9; J gene: TRBJ2-1; D gene: NA; clone size: NA; CDR3 protein: CSSSPRRHNEQFF; CDR3 DNA: TGTTCCAGCAGTCCCCGCAGGCACAATGAGCAGTTCTTC
V gene: TRBV7-2; J gene: TRBJ2-1; D gene: NA; clone size: few; CDR3 protein: CASSITVDPRVNEQFF; CDR3 DNA: TGTGCCAGCAGCATCACAGTAGACCCCAGGGTAAATGAGCAGTTCTTC
V gene: TRBV28; J gene: TRBJ2-7; D gene: TRBD1; clone size: NA; CDR3 protein: CAGGTGKVEQYF; CDR3 DNA: TGTGCCGGGGGGACAGGGAAGGTCGAGCAGTACTTC
V gene: TRBV19; J gene: TRBJ2-3; D gene: NA; clone size: NA; CDR3 protein: CASTTRVSGSTDTQYF; CDR3 DNA: TGTGCCAGTACCACCCGCGTCAGCGGTAGCACAGATACGCAGTATTTT
V gene: TRBV5-1; J gene: TRBJ1-1; D gene: TRBD1; clone size: NA; CDR3 protein: CASSGETGATEAFF; CDR3 DNA: TGCGCCAGCAGCGGTGAGACAGGGGCAACTGAAGCTTTCTTT
V gene: TRBV7-2; J gene: TRBJ2-2; D gene: TRBD1; clone size: NA; CDR3 protein: CASSSPGQGIGELFF; CDR3 DNA: TGTGCCAGCAGCTCCCCGGGACAGGGAATCGGGGAGCTGTTTTTT
V gene: TRBV5-6; J gene: TRBJ2-7; D gene: NA; clone size: NA; CDR3 protein: CASSFNRVTYEQYF; CDR3 DNA: TGTGCCAGCAGCTTCAACAGGGTGACCTACGAGCAGTACTTC
V gene: TRBV19; J gene: TRBJ2-7; D gene: NA; clone size: NA; CDR3 protein: CASSQLRNYEQYF; CDR3 DNA: TGTGCCAGTAGTCAACTTAGGAACTACGAGCAGTACTTC
V gene: TRBV29-1; J gene: TRBJ2-5; D gene: NA; clone size: NA; CDR3 protein: CSVELKSGEQETQYF; CDR3 DNA: TGCAGCGTTGAATTAAAGTCAGGGGAACAAGAGACCCAGTACTTC
V gene: TRBV5-1; J gene: TRBJ1-2; D gene: TRBD1; clone size: NA; CDR3 protein: CASSSRQGSFGGYTF; CDR3 DNA: TGCGCCAGCAGCTCGAGACAGGGCAGCTTCGGGGGCTACACCTTC
V gene: TRBV28; J gene: TRBJ1-4; D gene: NA; clone size: NA; CDR3 protein: CASRQDEKLFF; CDR3 DNA: TGTGCCAGCAGACAGGATGAAAAACTGTTTTTT
V gene: TRBV7-2; J gene: TRBJ2-2; D gene: TRBD2; clone size: NA; CDR3 protein: CASRASGNTGELFF; CDR3 DNA: TGTGCCAGCAGAGCTAGCGGGAACACCGGGGAGCTGTTTTTT
V gene: TRBV10-1; J gene: TRBJ2-7; D gene: NA; clone size: NA; CDR3 protein: CASSEEGLKEQYF; CDR3 DNA: TGCGCCAGCAGTGAGGAGGGACTCAAGGAGCAGTACTTC
V gene: TRBV11-3; J gene: TRBJ2-2; D gene: TRBD2; clone size: few; CDR3 protein: CASSPSGAAPSTGELFF; CDR3 DNA: TGTGCCAGCAGCCCTAGCGGGGCCGCCCCCAGCACCGGGGAGCTGTTTTTT
V gene: TRBV5-1; J gene: TRBJ2-3; D gene: TRBD2; clone size: once; CDR3 protein: CASTNSGSSDTQYF; CDR3 DNA: TGCGCCAGCACAAATAGCGGGAGCTCAGATACGCAGTATTTT
V gene: TRBV28; J gene: TRBJ1-5; D gene: TRBD1; clone size: NA; CDR3 protein: CASSLTDRENQPQHF; CDR3 DNA: TGTGCCAGCAGCCTGACGGACAGGGAAAATCAGCCCCAGCATTTT
V gene: TRBV27; J gene: TRBJ2-1; D gene: NA; clone size: NA; CDR3 protein: CASSYQGKDNEQFF; CDR3 DNA: TGTGCCAGCAGTTACCAGGGGAAGGACAATGAGCAGTTCTTC
V gene: TRBV5-5; J gene: TRBJ1-2; D gene: NA; clone size: NA; CDR3 protein: CASSFTGFYGYTF; CDR3 DNA: TGTGCCAGCAGCTTTACAGGGTTCTATGGCTACACCTTC
V gene: TRBV12-5; J gene: TRBJ2-1; D gene: TRBD2; clone size: NA; CDR3 protein: CASGFRAGEDEQFF; CDR3 DNA: TGTGCTAGTGGTTTTAGGGCGGGAGAGGATGAGCAGTTCTTC
V gene: TRBV5-1; J gene: TRBJ2-7; D gene: NA; clone size: NA; CDR3 protein: CASSLSQGPYEQYF; CDR3 DNA: TGCGCCAGCAGCTTGAGTCAGGGGCCCTACGAGCAGTACTTC
V gene: TRBV7-7; J gene: TRBJ2-2; D gene: NA; clone size: once; CDR3 protein: CASSPGAGSTGELFF; CDR3 DNA: TGTGCCAGCAGTCCTGGGGCGGGAAGCACCGGGGAGCTGTTTTTT
V gene: TRBV9; J gene: TRBJ2-1; D gene: TRBD2; clone size: few; CDR3 protein: CASSPREAGGNNEQFF; CDR3 DNA: TGTGCCAGCAGCCCACGTGAGGCGGGAGGGAACAATGAGCAGTTCTTC
V gene: TRBV6-6; J gene: TRBJ1-5; D gene: NA; clone size: NA; CDR3 protein: CASSTGGLSNQPQHF; CDR3 DNA: TGTGCCAGCAGTACCGGGGGTCTAAGCAATCAGCCCCAGCATTTT
V gene: TRBV2; J gene: TRBJ2-7; D gene: NA; clone size: NA; CDR3 protein: CASSVSAGSYEQYF; CDR3 DNA: TGTGCCAGCAGTGTATCGGCAGGCTCCTACGAGCAGTACTTC
V gene: TRBV10-3; J gene: TRBJ2-1; D gene: TRBD2; clone size: once; CDR3 protein: CAIRLADYNEQFF; CDR3 DNA: TGTGCCATAAGACTAGCAGATTACAATGAGCAGTTCTTC
V gene: TRBV7-2; J gene: TRBJ2-3; D gene: TRBD2; clone size: NA; CDR3 protein: CASSLGVSGKDTQYF; CDR3 DNA: TGTGCCAGCAGCTTAGGGGTTAGCGGGAAAGATACGCAGTATTTT
V gene: TRBV6-6; J gene: TRBJ2-7; D gene: TRBD1; clone size: once; CDR3 protein: CASSYSPQGGYEQYF; CDR3 DNA: TGTGCCAGCAGTTACTCCCCACAGGGGGGCTACGAGCAGTACTTC
V gene: TRBV9; J gene: TRBJ2-3; D gene: NA; clone size: NA; CDR3 protein: CASSVVGQSTDTQYF; CDR3 DNA: TGTGCCAGCAGCGTAGTCGGACAAAGCACAGATACGCAGTATTTT
V gene: TRBV2; J gene: TRBJ2-3; D gene: TRBD2; clone size: NA; CDR3 protein: CASRRGLAERGDTQYF; CDR3 DNA: TGTGCCAGCAGGAGGGGACTAGCGGAGAGGGGTGATACGCAGTATTTT